This T cell receptor (beta chain) was retrieved from a study of memory CD4+ T cells and cytomegalovirus serostatus. Profiled with immunoSEQ multiplex PCR; TCRdb holds only in-frame clones, not every one. The sample contains 60,000 to 70,000 clones, 76% of which appear only once. Single viable CD3+CD4+CD8-CD45RO+ cells were sorted as the memory CD4+ T cells. J lost 1 base, V lost 6 bases, and 9 bases had no gene match. CDR1 and CDR2 from the germline V gene are SNHLY and FYNNEI. The CDR3 totals 16 residues. V and J are TRBV2 and TRBJ2-3; TRBD2 matches 8 bases. The receptor's source is an adult in good health and CMV-seropositive. The specimen was memory CD4+ T cells from blood. CDR3 region: CASSPGRAGGTDTQYF. CDR3 coding DNA: TGTGCCAGCAGCCCTGGTCGAGCGGGGGGCACAGATACGCAGTATTTT. The full variable domain, with the rest looked up from reference TRBV2 and TRBJ2-3, is EPEVTQTPSHQVTQMGQEVILRCVPISNHLYFYWYRQILGQKVEFLVSFYNNEISEKSEIFDDQFSVERPDGSNFTLKIRSTKLEDSAMYFCASSPGRAGGTDTQYFGPGTRLTVL.